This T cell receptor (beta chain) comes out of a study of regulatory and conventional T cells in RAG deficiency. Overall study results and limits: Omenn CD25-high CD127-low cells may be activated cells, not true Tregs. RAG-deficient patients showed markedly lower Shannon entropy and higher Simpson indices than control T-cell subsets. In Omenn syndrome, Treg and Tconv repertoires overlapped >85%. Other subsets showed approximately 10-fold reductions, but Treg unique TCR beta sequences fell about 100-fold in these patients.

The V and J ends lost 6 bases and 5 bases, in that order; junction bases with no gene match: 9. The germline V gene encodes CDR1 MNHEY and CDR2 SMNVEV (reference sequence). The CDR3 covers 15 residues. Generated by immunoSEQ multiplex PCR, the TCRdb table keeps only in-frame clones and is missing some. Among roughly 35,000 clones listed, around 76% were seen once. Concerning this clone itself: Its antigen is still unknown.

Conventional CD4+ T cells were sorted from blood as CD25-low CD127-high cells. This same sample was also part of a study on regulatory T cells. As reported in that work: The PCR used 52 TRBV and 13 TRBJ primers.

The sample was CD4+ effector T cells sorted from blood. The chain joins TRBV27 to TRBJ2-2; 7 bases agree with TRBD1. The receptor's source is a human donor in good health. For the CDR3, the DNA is TGTGCCAGCAGGGCAGACAGGGATAGTACCGGGGAGCTGTTTTTT. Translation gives CASRADRDSTGELFF.